In this sample, the clone carrying this T cell receptor (beta chain) turned up once. Its antigen remains unidentified. This record belongs to a study of OX40 agonist ivuxolimab in advanced cancers. Findings of the study overall: Relative to CD4+ cells, CD8+ T cells on average had more expanded clones. The CD4+ and CD8+ T cells in the blood had expanded clonally by week 6 at 0.1 to 3.0 mg/kg.

The protocol was immunoSEQ multiplex PCR, while the TCRdb copy is restricted to in-frame clones and leaves out a portion. The table shows roughly 70,000 clones, with roughly 85% occurring only once. Trimming shortened V by 4 bases and J by 0 bases, and 11 bases separated the two germline ends. The V gene's germline CDR1 is SGHKS and CDR2 YYEKEE (reference sequence). CDR3 length: 14 residues. Blood sampling took place at baseline, cycle 4 day 1, and cycle 7 day 1. This chain uses TRBV5-5 with TRBJ2-7; D not resolved. The clonotype comes from an adult with an advanced solid tumor such as melanoma, head and neck, liver or kidney cancer. The source was CD4+ or CD8+ T cells sorted from blood, collected in a trial of the OX40 agonist ivuxolimab. CDR3 protein: CASSIASGSYEQYF. CDR3 coding DNA: TGTGCCAGCAGCATTGCTTCGGGCTCCTACGAGCAGTACTTC. Based on the CDR3 plus reference TRBV5-5 and TRBJ2-7, the full variable domain is DAGVTQSPTHLIKTRGQQVTLRCSPISGHKSVSWYQQVLGQGPQFIFQYYEKEERGRGNFPDRFSARQFPNYSSELNVNALLLGDSALYLCASSIASGSYEQYFGPGTRLTVT.